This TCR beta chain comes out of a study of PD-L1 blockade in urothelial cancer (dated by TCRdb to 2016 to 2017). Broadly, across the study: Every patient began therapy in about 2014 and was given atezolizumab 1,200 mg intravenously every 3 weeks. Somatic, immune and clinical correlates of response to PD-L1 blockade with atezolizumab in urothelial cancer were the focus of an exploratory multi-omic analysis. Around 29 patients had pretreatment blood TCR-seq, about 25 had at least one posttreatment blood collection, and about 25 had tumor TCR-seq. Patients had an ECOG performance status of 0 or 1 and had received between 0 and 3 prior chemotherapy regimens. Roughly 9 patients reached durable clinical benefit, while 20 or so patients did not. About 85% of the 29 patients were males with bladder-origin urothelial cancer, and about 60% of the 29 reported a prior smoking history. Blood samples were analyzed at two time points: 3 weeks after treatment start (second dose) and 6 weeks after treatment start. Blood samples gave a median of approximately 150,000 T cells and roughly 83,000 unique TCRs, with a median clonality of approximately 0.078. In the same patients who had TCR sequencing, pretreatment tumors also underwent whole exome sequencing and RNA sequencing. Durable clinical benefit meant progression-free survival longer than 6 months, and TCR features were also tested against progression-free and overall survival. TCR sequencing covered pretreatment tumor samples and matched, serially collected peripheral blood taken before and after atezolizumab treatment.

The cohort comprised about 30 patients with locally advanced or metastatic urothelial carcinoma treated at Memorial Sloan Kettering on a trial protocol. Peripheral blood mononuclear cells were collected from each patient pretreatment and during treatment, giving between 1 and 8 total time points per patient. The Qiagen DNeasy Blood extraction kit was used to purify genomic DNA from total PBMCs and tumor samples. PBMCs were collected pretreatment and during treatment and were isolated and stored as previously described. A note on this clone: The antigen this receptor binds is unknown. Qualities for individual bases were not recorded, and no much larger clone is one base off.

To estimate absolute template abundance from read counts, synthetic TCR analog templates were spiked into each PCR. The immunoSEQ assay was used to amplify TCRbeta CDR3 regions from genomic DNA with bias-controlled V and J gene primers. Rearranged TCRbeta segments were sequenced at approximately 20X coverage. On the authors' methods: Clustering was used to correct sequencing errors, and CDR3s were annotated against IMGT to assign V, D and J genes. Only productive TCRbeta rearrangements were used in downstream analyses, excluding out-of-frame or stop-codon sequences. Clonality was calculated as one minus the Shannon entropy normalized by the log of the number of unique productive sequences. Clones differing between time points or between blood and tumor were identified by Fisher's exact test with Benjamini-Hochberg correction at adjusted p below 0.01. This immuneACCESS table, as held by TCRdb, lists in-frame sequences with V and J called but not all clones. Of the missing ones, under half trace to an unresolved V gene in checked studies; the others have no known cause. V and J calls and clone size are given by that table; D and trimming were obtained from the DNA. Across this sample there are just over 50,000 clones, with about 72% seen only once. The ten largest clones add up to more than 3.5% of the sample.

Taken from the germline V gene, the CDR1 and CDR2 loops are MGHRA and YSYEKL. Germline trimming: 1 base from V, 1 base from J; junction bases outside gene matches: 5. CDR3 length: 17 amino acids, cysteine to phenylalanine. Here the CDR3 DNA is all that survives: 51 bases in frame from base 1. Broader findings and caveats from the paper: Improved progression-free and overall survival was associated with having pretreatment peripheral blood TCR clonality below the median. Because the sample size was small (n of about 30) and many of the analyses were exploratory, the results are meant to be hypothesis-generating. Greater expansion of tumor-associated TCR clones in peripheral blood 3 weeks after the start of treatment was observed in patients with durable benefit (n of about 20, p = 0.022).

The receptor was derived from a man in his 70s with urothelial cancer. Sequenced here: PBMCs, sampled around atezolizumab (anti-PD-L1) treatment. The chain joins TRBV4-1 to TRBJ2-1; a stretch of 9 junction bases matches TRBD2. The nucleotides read TGCGCCAGCAGCCAAGTGAGGCGGGGGGGATCCTACAATGAGCAGTTCTTC. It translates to CASSQVRRGGSYNEQFF.